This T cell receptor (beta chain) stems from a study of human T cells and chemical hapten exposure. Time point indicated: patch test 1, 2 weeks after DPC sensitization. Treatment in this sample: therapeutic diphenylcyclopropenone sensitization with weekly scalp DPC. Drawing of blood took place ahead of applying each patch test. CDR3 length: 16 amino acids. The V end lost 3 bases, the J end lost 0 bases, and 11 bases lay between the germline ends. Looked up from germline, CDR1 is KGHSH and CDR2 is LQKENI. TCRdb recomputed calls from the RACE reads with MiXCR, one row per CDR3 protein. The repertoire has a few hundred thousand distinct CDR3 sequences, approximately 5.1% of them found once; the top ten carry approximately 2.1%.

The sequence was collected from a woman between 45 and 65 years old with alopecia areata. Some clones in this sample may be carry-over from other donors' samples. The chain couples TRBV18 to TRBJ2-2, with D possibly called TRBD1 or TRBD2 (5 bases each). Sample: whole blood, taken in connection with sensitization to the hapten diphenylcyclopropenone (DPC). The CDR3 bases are TGTGCCAGCTCACCGGGACGGCTTACGAACACCGGGGAGCTGTTTTTT. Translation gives CASSPGRLTNTGELFF.